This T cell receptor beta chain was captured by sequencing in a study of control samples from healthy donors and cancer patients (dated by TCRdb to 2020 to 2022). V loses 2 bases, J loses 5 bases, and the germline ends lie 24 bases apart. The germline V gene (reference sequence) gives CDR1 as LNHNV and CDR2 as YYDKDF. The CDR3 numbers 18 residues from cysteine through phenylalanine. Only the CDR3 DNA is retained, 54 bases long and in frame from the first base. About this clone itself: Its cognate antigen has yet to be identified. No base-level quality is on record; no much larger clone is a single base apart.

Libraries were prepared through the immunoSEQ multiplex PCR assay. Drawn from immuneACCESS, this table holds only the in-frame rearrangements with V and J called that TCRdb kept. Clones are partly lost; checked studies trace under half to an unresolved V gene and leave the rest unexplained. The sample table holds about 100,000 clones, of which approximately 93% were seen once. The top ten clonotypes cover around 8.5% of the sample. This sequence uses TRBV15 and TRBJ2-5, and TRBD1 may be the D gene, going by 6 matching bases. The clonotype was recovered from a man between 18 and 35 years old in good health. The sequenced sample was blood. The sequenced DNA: TGTGCCACCAGCAGACACTCCTGGGACACATCACGCCAGGAGACCCAGTACTTC. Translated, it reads CATSRHSWDTSRQETQYF.